What follows are 4 T cell receptor beta chains derived from one specimen sequenced in a study of blood T cells in healthy people across ages. The second PCR ran about 6 to 12 cycles with a sample-barcoded 5' primer and J-beta primers. TCRdb reprocessed the 5' RACE reads via MiXCR and lists one record per CDR3 protein. The table records over a million distinct CDR3 sequences, roughly 59% of them present only once. Sequencing was performed on blood. The origin of the receptors is a young man in good health.

This clonotype was observed a handful of times. The rearrangement joins TRBV29-1 to TRBJ2-7; D uncertain. Germline assignment: CDR1 SQVTM and CDR2 ANQGSEA. The CDR3 extends over 12 amino acids. Trimming cost V 4 bases and J 3 bases, with 10 bases left between them. The CDR3 loop reads CSVGPENYEQYF. The CDR3 DNA follows: TGCAGCGTTGGTCCCGAGAACTACGAGCAGTACTTC.

The chain uses TRBV9 and TRBJ2-3; D remains unclear. The germline V and J ends were trimmed by 0 bases and 4 bases, with 12 bases remaining between them. Germline CDR1 is SGDLS and CDR2 is YYNGEE. The CDR3 length is 15 residues. CDR3 nucleotide sequence: TGTGCCAGCAGCGTAGTTCCGAGCGAGGCAGATACGCAGTATTTT. Its protein is CASSVVPSEADTQYF.

V is TRBV4-1 and J is TRBJ2-3; D ambiguous. The CDR3 covers 14 residues. The V gene's germline CDR1 is MGHRA and CDR2 YSYEKL. The ends were cut back, 3 bases at V and 5 bases at J, with 12 bases in the middle. The DNA of the CDR3 is TGCGCCAGCAGCCAGCCCATTAACGGAGATACGCAGTATTTT. Protein: CASSQPINGDTQYF.

This chain uses TRBV12-3 or TRBV12-4 with TRBJ1-6, with D uncertain. Trimming pared 3 bases from V and 10 bases from J, leaving 13 bases between. The CDR3 is made up of 14 amino acids. In nucleotides, the CDR3 is TGTGCCAGCAGTTTCTCCTCCCTGGGGTCACCCCTCCACTTT. This encodes CASSFSSLGSPLHF.